Listed below are T cell receptor beta chains from one sample, sequenced in a study of blood T cells in healthy people across ages. MiXCR, run by TCRdb on the 5' RACE reads, gives a single entry per CDR3 protein. The table lists around 1,000,000 distinct CDR3 sequences, more than 30% of them singletons. The sample comprised blood. Receptors were obtained from a man between 18 and 29 years old in good health. Both conserved end residues are part of each CDR3. The D gene is left open where the match is weak. Rows may omit the clone size; those that give it use once, few, many or a size class.

d_call,clone_size,v_call,j_call,cdr3_aa,cdr3_nt
NA,once,TRBV19,TRBJ2-1,CASSIDYDSGPREQFF,TGTGCCAGTAGTATAGATTACGATAGTGGGCCACGTGAGCAGTTCTTC
TRBD1,NA,TRBV5-1,TRBJ2-5,CASSLGQGVLKTQYF,TGCGCCAGCAGCTTAGGACAGGGGGTGCTGAAGACCCAGTACTTC
NA,few,TRBV12-5,TRBJ1-1,CASGLTGRYTEAFF,TGTGCTAGTGGTTTGACAGGGAGGTACACTGAAGCTTTCTTT
NA,few,TRBV9,TRBJ2-7,CASSATLKYEQYF,TGTGCCAGCAGCGCCACTCTAAAGTACGAGCAGTACTTC
NA,many,TRBV6-5,TRBJ1-2,CASSYVGSGYTF,TGTGCCAGCAGTTACGTAGGGTCCGGCTACACCTTC
NA,NA,TRBV9,TRBJ2-7,CASSVAFSNNEQYF,TGTGCCAGCAGCGTAGCCTTTAGCAACAATGAGCAGTACTTC
NA,NA,TRBV27,TRBJ1-1,CASRNAGNTEAFF,TGTGCCAGTCGAAATGCGGGGAACACTGAAGCTTTCTTT
NA,NA,TRBV4-1,TRBJ2-7,CASSQVGGDEQYF,TGCGCCAGCAGCCAAGTCGGCGGGGACGAGCAGTACTTC
NA,NA,TRBV7-9,TRBJ2-3,CASSLAPGSGRADTQYF,TGTGCCAGCAGCTTGGCCCCTGGGTCAGGGCGGGCAGATACGCAGTATTTT
NA,few,TRBV5-1,TRBJ2-3,CASSLVRISTDTQYF,TGCGCCAGCAGCTTGGTTCGGATTAGCACAGATACGCAGTATTTT
NA,NA,TRBV11-2,TRBJ2-2,CASSFPALNTGELFF,TGTGCCAGCAGCTTTCCAGCCCTGAACACCGGGGAGCTGTTTTTT
NA,NA,TRBV13,TRBJ1-2,CASSSVWGSHGYTF,TGTGCCAGCAGCTCCGTGTGGGGGTCCCATGGCTACACCTTC
NA,NA,TRBV20-1,TRBJ1-5,CSANGGQGNQPQHF,TGCAGTGCTAATGGGGGGCAAGGCAATCAGCCCCAGCATTTT
NA,once,TRBV18,TRBJ1-1,CASSSGTAGTEAFF,TGTGCCAGTTCTTCCGGGACGGCGGGCACTGAAGCTTTCTTT
NA,NA,TRBV27,TRBJ2-3,CASRSLPTTDTQYF,TGTGCCAGCAGGTCTCTCCCAACCACAGATACGCAGTATTTT
NA,once,TRBV20-1,TRBJ1-5,CSALSDSFEEQPQHF,TGCAGTGCTCTGAGTGACAGCTTTGAGGAACAGCCCCAGCATTTT
NA,few,TRBV5-1,TRBJ2-7,CASSLGDSSSYNEQYF,TGCGCCAGCAGCTTGGGTGACTCGAGCTCCTACAATGAGCAGTACTTC
NA,few,TRBV2,TRBJ1-5,CASSENQGGHNQPQHF,TGTGCCAGCAGTGAGAATCAGGGAGGGCACAATCAGCCCCAGCATTTT
NA,few,TRBV9,TRBJ2-1,CASSVMGNEQFF,TGTGCCAGCAGCGTAATGGGGAATGAGCAGTTCTTC
NA,NA,TRBV2,TRBJ1-1,CASNEDPTGGAFF,TGTGCCAGCAATGAAGACCCAACAGGAGGAGCTTTCTTT
NA,few,TRBV20-1,TRBJ1-4,CSARDRAAGYNEKLFF,TGCAGTGCTAGAGATAGGGCAGCAGGTTATAATGAAAAACTGTTTTTT
TRBD2,NA,TRBV25-1,TRBJ2-4,CASSEGEGGKNIQYF,TGTGCCAGCAGTGAGGGGGAGGGAGGCAAAAACATTCAGTACTTC
NA,NA,TRBV7-9,TRBJ1-1,CASSSLGSTEAFF,TGTGCCAGCAGCTCCCTAGGGTCCACTGAAGCTTTCTTT
NA,NA,TRBV18,TRBJ2-3,CASSATVVSNTDTQYF,TGTGCCAGCTCAGCAACAGTGGTTTCCAACACAGATACGCAGTATTTT
NA,NA,TRBV5-1,TRBJ1-2,CASSWGTDSGYTF,TGCGCCAGCAGCTGGGGAACAGATAGCGGCTACACCTTC
NA,few,TRBV11-2,TRBJ2-1,CASSFSDSTLDNEQFF,TGTGCCAGCAGCTTTTCGGACAGTACCTTAGACAATGAGCAGTTCTTC
TRBD1,NA,TRBV7-2,TRBJ1-2,CASSLELQRGHRGYTF,TGTGCCAGCAGCTTAGAATTGCAAAGGGGGCATAGGGGCTACACCTTC
NA,few,TRBV12-3/TRBV12-4,TRBJ2-5,CASSGYETQYF,TGTGCCAGCAGTGGTTACGAGACCCAGTACTTC
NA,many,TRBV12-3/TRBV12-4,TRBJ2-7,CASSFDSSYEQYF,TGTGCCAGCAGTTTTGACAGCTCCTACGAGCAGTACTTC
NA,NA,TRBV11-2,TRBJ1-1,CASSPTEAANTEAFF,TGTGCCAGCAGCCCGACGGAGGCAGCGAACACTGAAGCTTTCTTT
NA,NA,TRBV29-1,TRBJ2-1,CSVEARRLHNEQFF,TGCAGCGTTGAAGCGAGGAGACTTCACAATGAGCAGTTCTTC
NA,few,TRBV15,TRBJ2-3,CATSRVTGTHTDTQYF,TGTGCCACCAGCAGGGTAACCGGGACCCACACAGATACGCAGTATTTT
NA,NA,TRBV29-1,TRBJ2-2,CSVPQPGTDTGELFF,TGCAGCGTTCCCCAACCAGGGACGGACACCGGGGAGCTGTTTTTT
NA,NA,TRBV10-3,TRBJ1-5,CAISESSGGSANQPQHF,TGTGCCATCAGTGAGTCCTCTGGGGGGAGCGCGAATCAGCCCCAGCATTTT
TRBD1,NA,TRBV20-1,TRBJ2-5,CSALLGGSGETQYF,TGCAGTGCGCTCCTAGGGGGCTCAGGGGAAACCCAGTACTTC
NA,NA,TRBV7-9,TRBJ1-4,CASSPRQGPTNEKLFF,TGTGCCAGCAGCCCCCGCCAGGGTCCAACTAATGAAAAACTGTTTTTT
NA,NA,TRBV5-6,TRBJ2-1,CASSLYLAKSSYNEQFF,TGTGCCAGCAGCTTGTACTTAGCGAAGAGCTCCTACAATGAGCAGTTCTTC
NA,NA,TRBV6-2/TRBV6-3,TRBJ1-2,CASSYSGAFNYGYTF,TGTGCCAGCAGTTACTCAGGCGCGTTTAACTATGGCTACACCTTC
NA,NA,TRBV21-1,TRBJ2-3,CASSARRTSQGDTQYF,TGTGCCAGCAGCGCCCGTAGGACTAGTCAGGGAGATACGCAGTATTTT
NA,NA,TRBV14,TRBJ1-6,CASRLGGYNSPLHF,TGTGCCAGCAGGTTGGGGGGCTATAATTCACCCCTCCACTTT
NA,few,TRBV27,TRBJ1-1,CASTTSFTDTEAFF,TGTGCCAGCACTACCTCATTTACGGACACTGAAGCTTTCTTT
NA,NA,TRBV3-1,TRBJ2-2,CASSRARPGELFF,TGTGCCAGCAGCCGCGCTAGGCCCGGGGAGCTGTTTTTT
NA,once,TRBV12-3/TRBV12-4,TRBJ1-1,CASRDERGTEAFF,TGTGCCAGCCGGGACGAAAGGGGCACTGAAGCTTTCTTT
TRBD2,NA,TRBV10-3,TRBJ2-1,CAASGTSGANNGQFF,TGTGCCGCCTCCGGGACTAGCGGAGCTAACAATGGGCAGTTCTTC
NA,few,TRBV12-3/TRBV12-4,TRBJ1-6,CASSLTGQPNSPLHF,TGTGCCAGCAGTTTAACCGGGCAACCAAATTCACCCCTCCACTTT
NA,NA,TRBV7-2,TRBJ1-3,CASSLEGTTGNTIYF,TGTGCCAGCAGCTTAGAAGGGACCACGGGAAACACCATATATTTT
NA,NA,TRBV7-2,TRBJ2-5,CASSLGATQETQYF,TGTGCCAGCAGCTTAGGGGCGACCCAAGAGACCCAGTACTTC
TRBD1,NA,TRBV7-9,TRBJ1-5,CASSLGDRGVKNTQHF,TGTGCCAGCAGCTTAGGTGACAGGGGAGTAAAGAACACTCAGCATTTT